In its sample, the clone carrying this TCR beta chain was seen a few times. The CDR3 has 12 residues. The germline V gene encodes CDR1 SQVTM and CDR2 ANQGSEA. Trimming cost V 0 bases and J 4 bases, with 6 bases left between them. This sample was taken from a study of CD8 T cells in Susac syndrome. Reverse transcription of about 0.45 to 1 ug RNA used random hexamers. In TCRdb, the immunoSEQ multiplex PCR reads were re-called with MiXCR into one record per CDR3 protein. The sample yields 150,000 to 160,000 distinct CDR3 sequences, just under 95% seen once. Sequencing targeted TCR beta in blood CD8+ and CD4+ T cells. The multiple sclerosis controls comprised treatment-naive patients whose relapsing-remitting disease was stable or active.

The sequence was obtained from a human donor with multiple sclerosis. Sequenced sample: CD8+ T cells from PBMCs. The rearrangement joins TRBV29-1 to TRBJ1-2; no reliable D call. CDR3 in DNA: TGCAGCGTTGAAGATCGGGCCTATGGCTACACCTTC. The encoded protein is CSVEDRAYGYTF.